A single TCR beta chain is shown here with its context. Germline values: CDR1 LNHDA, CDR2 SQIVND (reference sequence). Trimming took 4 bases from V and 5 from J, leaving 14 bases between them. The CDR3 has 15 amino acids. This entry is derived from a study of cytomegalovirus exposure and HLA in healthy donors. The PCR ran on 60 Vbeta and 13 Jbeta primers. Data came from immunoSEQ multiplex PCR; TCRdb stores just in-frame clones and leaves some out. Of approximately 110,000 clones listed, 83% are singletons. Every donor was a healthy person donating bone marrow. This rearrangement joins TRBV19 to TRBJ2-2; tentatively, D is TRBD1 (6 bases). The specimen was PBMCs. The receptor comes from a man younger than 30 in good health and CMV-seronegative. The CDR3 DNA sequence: TGTGCCAGTAGTAAGGAAACAGGGTGGACCGGGGAGCTGTTTTTT. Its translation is CASSKETGWTGELFF.